This entry lists 12 T cell receptor beta chains sequenced from one sample in a study of spatial heterogeneity in lung cancer. Findings of the study overall: Within tumors, counts of expanded alpha and beta TCRs tracked tumor mutation counts.

TCRdb re-analysed the 5' RACE reads in MiXCR, keeping a single row per CDR3 protein. The table has fewer than 7,000 distinct CDR3 sequences, around 15% seen once. Time point denoted: sample taken at primary tumor resection. These TCRs are of unknown antigen specificity. Sequenced material: lung tumor tissue, taken at surgery. These receptor sequences come from a male donor with early-stage non-small cell lung cancer.

This clonotype was detected only a few times. This chain connects TRBV5-1 to TRBJ2-2, with D tentatively TRBD2 (6 bases). Germline loops: CDR1 SGHRS, CDR2 YFSETQ. V lost 4 bases to trimming and J lost 8 bases, with 15 bases between them. The CDR3 sequence is 14 residues long. CDR3 loop: CASSPLVGTGELFF. The CDR3 DNA is TGCGCCAGCAGCCCCTTAGTAGGGACTGGGGAGCTGTTTTTT.

This clonotype is medium-sized in the sample. This CDR3 is CASSITGTGVGYTF. The DNA for the CDR3 is TGTGCCAGTAGTATTACCGGGACAGGGGTTGGCTACACCTTC. The rearrangement links TRBV19 to TRBJ1-2; 10 bases are shared with TRBD1. V trimming: 3 bases; J trimming: 7 bases; junction bases outside the gene matches: 5. Germline values: CDR1 LNHDA, CDR2 SQIVND (reference sequence). The CDR3 has 14 amino acids.

This clonotype has only a few counts. This chain links TRBV27 with TRBJ2-5; tentatively, D is TRBD2 (6 bases). The CDR3 sequence is 15 residues long. Germline-derived CDR1 and CDR2 are MNHEY and SMNVEV (reference sequence). V was trimmed by 4 bases and J by 5 bases, leaving 17 bases between them. The CDR3 loop reads CASSYNPAGRETQYF. The CDR3 DNA follows: TGTGCCAGCAGTTACAACCCGGCAGGGAGGGAGACCCAGTACTTC.

Sample share makes this clonotype medium-sized (0.01 to 0.1%). This chain connects TRBV4-2 to TRBJ1-4, with no clear D. The CDR3 spans 14 residues. Germline assignment: CDR1 LGHNA and CDR2 YNFKEQ. The germline V and J ends were trimmed by 0 bases and 8 bases, with 10 bases remaining between them. The CDR3, as DNA: TGTGCCAGCAGCCAAGATCCCAGCACCGAAAAACTGTTTTTT. It translates to CASSQDPSTEKLFF.

By share, this clonotype counts as medium-sized. The chain employs TRBV6-2 or TRBV6-3 and TRBJ1-5; D perhaps matches TRBD1 (5 bases). Germline V gene data show CDR1 as MNHEY and CDR2 as SVGEGT. V lost 5 bases to trimming and J lost 0 bases, with 8 bases between them. The CDR3 sequence is 14 residues long. Here the CDR3 reads CASSRGASNQPQHF. In nucleotides, the CDR3 is TGTGCCAGCAGTAGAGGGGCTAGCAATCAGCCCCAGCATTTT.

This clonotype is categorized as medium-sized. The chain carries TRBV7-9 and TRBJ1-2; D call uncertain. The germline V gene has CDR1 SEHNR and CDR2 FQNEAQ (reference sequence). V lost 5 bases, J lost 11 bases, and 12 bases lay in between. The CDR3 is 11 amino acids. CDR3: CASSLTLDYTF. The CDR3 bases are TGTGCCAGCAGCCTTACCCTAGATTACACCTTC.

This clonotype rates as medium-sized. The chain recombines TRBV3-1 with TRBJ1-5; the D is unclear. CDR1 LGHDT and CDR2 YNNKEL come from the germline V gene (reference sequence). The CDR3 contains 13 residues. V lost 5 bases and J 7 bases, leaving 12 bases between the germline ends. The CDR3 DNA sequence: TGTGCCAGCAGCAGCCGCCCAGGACAGCCCCAGCATTTT. Residues: CASSSRPGQPQHF.

This clonotype was seen more than once but under ten times. The chain is built from TRBV19 and TRBJ2-3; 8 bases map to TRBD2. The CDR3 length is 16 residues. V lost 6 bases to trimming and J lost 3 bases; unmatched junction nucleotides: 11. Germline loops: CDR1 LNHDA, CDR2 SQIVND (reference sequence). The chain's CDR3 is CASSPLAGGSTDTQYF. DNA of the CDR3: TGTGCCAGTAGCCCTCTGGCGGGAGGTTCGACAGATACGCAGTATTTT.

This clonotype was counted only a few times. The CDR3, as DNA: TGTGCCAGCAGCGACAGGCGGAGCACAGATACGCAGTATTTT. Amino acids: CASSDRRSTDTQYF. This chain links TRBV5-4 with TRBJ2-3, with a weak D call TRBD1 (6 bases). The germline gives CDR1 SGHNT, CDR2 YYREEE (reference sequence). The CDR3 has 14 amino acids. V was pared by 4 bases and J by 0 bases, with 9 bases between.

The chain links TRBV6-2 or TRBV6-3 to TRBJ2-5, with D possibly being TRBD2 (6 bases). This CDR3 region has 11 residues. V lost 11 bases, J lost 5 bases, and 12 bases lay in between. CDR1 and CDR2 from the germline V gene are MNHEY and SVGEGT. This CDR3 reads CAGGLWETQYF. Here the CDR3 DNA reads TGTGCCGGGGGACTGTGGGAGACCCAGTACTTC.

In this sample, this clonotype is medium-sized (0.01 to 0.1%). This chain joins TRBV5-4 and TRBJ2-3; no clear D. Trimming took off 0 bases at V and 4 bases at J, with 3 bases between the two ends. The CDR3 runs 12 residues. The V gene's germline CDR1 is SGHNT and CDR2 YYREEE (reference sequence). CDR3 residues: CASSLVADTQYF. CDR3 DNA: TGTGCCAGCAGCTTGGTAGCAGATACGCAGTATTTT.

There are a few counts of this clonotype. The chain is built from TRBV5-4 and TRBJ2-1; TRBD2 aligns across 10 bases. CDR3 length: 15 residues. With V trimmed by 7 bases and J by 4 bases, 8 bases remained unmatched. Per the germline V gene, CDR1 is SGHNT and CDR2 is YYREEE (reference sequence). The CDR3 loop reads CASGSVLAGYNEQFF. The DNA for the CDR3 is TGTGCCAGCGGGAGCGTACTAGCGGGGTACAATGAGCAGTTCTTC.